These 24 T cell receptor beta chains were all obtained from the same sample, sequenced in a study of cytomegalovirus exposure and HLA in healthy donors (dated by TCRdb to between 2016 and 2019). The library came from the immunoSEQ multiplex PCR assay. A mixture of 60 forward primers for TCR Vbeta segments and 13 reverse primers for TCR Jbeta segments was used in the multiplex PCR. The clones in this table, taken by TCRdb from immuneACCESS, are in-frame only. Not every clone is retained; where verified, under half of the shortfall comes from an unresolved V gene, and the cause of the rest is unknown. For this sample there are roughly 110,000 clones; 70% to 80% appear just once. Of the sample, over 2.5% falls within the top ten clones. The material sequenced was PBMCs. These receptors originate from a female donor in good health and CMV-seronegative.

The CDR3 loop reads CASSRQVSSGANVLTF. The CDR3 nucleotides are TGCGCCAGCAGCCGACAGGTGAGCTCTGGGGCCAACGTCCTGACTTTC. The chain joins TRBV4-1 to TRBJ2-6; tentative D call: TRBD1 (6 bases). V lost 4 bases to trimming and J lost 0 bases, with 10 bases between them. The CDR3 loop spans 16 amino acids. The V gene's germline CDR1 is MGHRA and CDR2 YSYEKL.

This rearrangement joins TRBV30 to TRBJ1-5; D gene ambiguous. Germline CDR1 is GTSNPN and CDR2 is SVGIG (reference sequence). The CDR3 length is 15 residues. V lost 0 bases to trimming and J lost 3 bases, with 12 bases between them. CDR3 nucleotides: TGTGCCTGGAGTGTATCCGGGGTATTCAATCAGCCCCAGCATTTT. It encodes CAWSVSGVFNQPQHF.

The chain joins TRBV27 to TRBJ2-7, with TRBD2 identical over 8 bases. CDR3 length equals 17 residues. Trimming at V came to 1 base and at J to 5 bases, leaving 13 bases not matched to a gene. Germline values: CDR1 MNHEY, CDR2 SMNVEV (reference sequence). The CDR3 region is CASSLWFGGASLHEQYF. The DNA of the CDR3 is TGTGCCAGCAGTTTATGGTTCGGGGGGGCCTCCCTTCACGAGCAGTACTTC.

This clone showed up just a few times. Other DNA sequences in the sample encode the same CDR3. The CDR3 nucleotides are TGTGCCAGTAGTATAGCGGGGGGGAGCACAGATACGCAGTATTTT. Translated: CASSIAGGSTDTQYF. The V gene is TRBV19, the J gene TRBJ2-3; 8 positions match TRBD2. The germline V gene has CDR1 LNHDA and CDR2 SQIVND (reference sequence). V was clipped by 1 base and J by 0 bases; unmatched bases: 0. CDR3 length: 15 residues.

The DNA of the CDR3 is TGTGCCAGCAGACCCCTTACAGGGGTCAATCCGTTCTTC. Residues: CASRPLTGVNPFF. The chain carries TRBV6-5 and TRBJ2-1, with 7 nucleotides matching TRBD1. The CDR3 has 13 amino acids. Looked up from germline, CDR1 is MNHEY and CDR2 is SVGAGI. V shed 6 bases and J 15 bases; nucleotides not matched to a gene: 14.

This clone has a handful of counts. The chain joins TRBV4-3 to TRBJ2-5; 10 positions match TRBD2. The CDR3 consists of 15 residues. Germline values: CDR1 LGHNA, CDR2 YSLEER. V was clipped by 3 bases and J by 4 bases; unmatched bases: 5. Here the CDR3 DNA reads TGCGCCAGCAGCCAGCTAGCGGGAGCGGGAGAGACCCAGTACTTC. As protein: CASSQLAGAGETQYF.

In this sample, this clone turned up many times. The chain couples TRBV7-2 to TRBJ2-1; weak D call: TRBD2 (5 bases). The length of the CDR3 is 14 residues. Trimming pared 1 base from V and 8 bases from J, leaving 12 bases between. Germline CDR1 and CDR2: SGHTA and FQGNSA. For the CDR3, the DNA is TGTGCCAGCAGCTTAGTACGGGATCCCCATGAGCAGTTCTTC. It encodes CASSLVRDPHEQFF.

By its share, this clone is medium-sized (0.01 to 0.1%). The CDR3: CASSQRTGDSNQPQHF. The CDR3, as DNA: TGCGCCAGCAGCCAGCGGACAGGGGATAGCAATCAGCCCCAGCATTTT. The chain links TRBV4-1 to TRBJ1-5; TRBD1 matches at 9 bases. This CDR3 has 16 residues. Germline-derived CDR1 and CDR2 are MGHRA and YSYEKL. With V trimmed by 3 bases and J by 0 bases, 3 bases remained unmatched.

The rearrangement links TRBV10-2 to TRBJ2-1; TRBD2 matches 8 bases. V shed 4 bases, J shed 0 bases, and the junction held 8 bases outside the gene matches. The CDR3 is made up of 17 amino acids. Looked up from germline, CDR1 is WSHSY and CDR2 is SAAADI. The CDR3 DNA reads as TGCGCCAGCAGTGTCCTACTAGCGGCTAGCTCCTACAATGAGCAGTTCTTC. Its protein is CASSVLLAASSYNEQFF.

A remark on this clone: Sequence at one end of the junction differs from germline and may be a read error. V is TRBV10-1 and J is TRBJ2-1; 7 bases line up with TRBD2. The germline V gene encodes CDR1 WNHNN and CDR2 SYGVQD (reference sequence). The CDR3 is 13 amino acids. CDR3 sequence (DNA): TGCGCCAGCAGTGAGTCCCCTAGCGGAAGGCTGATCTTC. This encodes CASSESPSGRLIF.

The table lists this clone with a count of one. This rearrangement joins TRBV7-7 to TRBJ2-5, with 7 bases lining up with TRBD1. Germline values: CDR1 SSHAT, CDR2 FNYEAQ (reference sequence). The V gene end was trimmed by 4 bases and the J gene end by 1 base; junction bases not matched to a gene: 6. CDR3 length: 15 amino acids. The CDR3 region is CASSSRTGSQETQYF. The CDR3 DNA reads TGTGCCAGCAGCTCCCGGACAGGCAGCCAAGAGACCCAGTACTTC.

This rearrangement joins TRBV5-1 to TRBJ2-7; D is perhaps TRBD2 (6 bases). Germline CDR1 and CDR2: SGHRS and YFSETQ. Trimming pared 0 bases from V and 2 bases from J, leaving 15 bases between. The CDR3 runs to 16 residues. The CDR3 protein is CASSLAVGGVAYEQYF. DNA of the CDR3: TGCGCCAGCAGCTTGGCGGTAGGCGGGGTCGCCTACGAGCAGTACTTC. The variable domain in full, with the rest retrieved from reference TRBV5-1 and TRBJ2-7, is KAGVTQTPRYLIKTRGQQVTLSCSPISGHRSVSWYQQTPGQGLQFLFEYFSETQRNKGNFPGRFSGRQFSNSRSEMNVSTLELGDSALYLCASSLAVGGVAYEQYFGPGTRLTVT.

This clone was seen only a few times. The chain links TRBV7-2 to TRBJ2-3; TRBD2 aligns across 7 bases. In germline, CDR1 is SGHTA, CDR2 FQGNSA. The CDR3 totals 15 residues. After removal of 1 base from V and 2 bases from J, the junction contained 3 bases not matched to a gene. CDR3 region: CASSLGAGATDTQYF. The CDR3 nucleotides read TGTGCCAGCAGCTTAGGGGCGGGAGCCACAGATACGCAGTATTTT.

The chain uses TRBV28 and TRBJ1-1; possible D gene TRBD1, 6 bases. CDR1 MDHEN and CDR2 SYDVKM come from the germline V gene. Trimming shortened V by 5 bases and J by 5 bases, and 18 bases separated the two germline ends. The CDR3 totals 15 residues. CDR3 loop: CASSNGQLPGTEAFF. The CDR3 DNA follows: TGTGCCAGCAGTAACGGACAGCTCCCGGGTACTGAAGCTTTCTTT.

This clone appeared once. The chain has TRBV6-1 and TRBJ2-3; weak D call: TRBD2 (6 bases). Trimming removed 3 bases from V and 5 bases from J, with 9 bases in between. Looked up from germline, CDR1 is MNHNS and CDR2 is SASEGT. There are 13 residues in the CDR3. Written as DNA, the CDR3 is TGTGCCAGCAGTGAGTTGGGACTAGATACGCAGTATTTT. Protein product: CASSELGLDTQYF.

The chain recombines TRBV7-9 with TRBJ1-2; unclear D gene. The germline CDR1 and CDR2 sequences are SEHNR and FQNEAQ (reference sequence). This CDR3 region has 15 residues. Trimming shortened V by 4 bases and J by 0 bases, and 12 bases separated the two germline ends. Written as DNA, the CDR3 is TGTGCCAGCAGCTCTGCGACATCCCCTAACTATGGCTACACCTTC. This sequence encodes CASSSATSPNYGYTF. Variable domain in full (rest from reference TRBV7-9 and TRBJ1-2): DTGVSQNPRHKITKRGQNVTFRCDPISEHNRLYWYRQTLGQGPEFLTYFQNEAQLEKSRLLSDRFSAERPKGSFSTLEIQRTEQGDSAMYLCASSSATSPNYGYTFGSGTRLTVV.

CDR3 loop: CASSPYPAGTSSTYEQYF. The DNA of the CDR3 is TGTGCCAGCAGCCCCTACCCCGCCGGGACTAGCTCCACCTACGAGCAGTACTTC. The chain carries TRBV11-2 and TRBJ2-7, with 9 bases lining up with TRBD2. CDR1 and CDR2 (germline): SGHAT, FQNNGV. The CDR3 length is 18 residues. Unmatched junction bases numbered 16, after V lost 5 bases and J lost 2 bases. The full variable domain, rest sourced from reference TRBV11-2 and TRBJ2-7, is EAGVAQSPRYKIIEKRQSVAFWCNPISGHATLYWYQQILGQGPKLLIQFQNNGVVDDSQLPKDRFSAERLKGVDSTLKIQPAKLEDSAVYLCASSPYPAGTSSTYEQYFGPGTRLTVT.

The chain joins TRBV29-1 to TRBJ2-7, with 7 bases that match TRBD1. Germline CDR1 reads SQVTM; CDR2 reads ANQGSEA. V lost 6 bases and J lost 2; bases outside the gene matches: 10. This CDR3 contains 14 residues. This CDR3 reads CSVSRTGSTYEQYF. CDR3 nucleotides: TGCAGCGTCTCCCGGACAGGATCGACCTACGAGCAGTACTTC.

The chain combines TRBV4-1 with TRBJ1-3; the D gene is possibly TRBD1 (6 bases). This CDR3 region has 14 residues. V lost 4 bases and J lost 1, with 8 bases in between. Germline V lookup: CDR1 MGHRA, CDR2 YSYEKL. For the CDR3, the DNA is TGCGCCAGCAGCCTGACAGGATCTGGAAACACCATATATTTT. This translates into CASSLTGSGNTIYF.

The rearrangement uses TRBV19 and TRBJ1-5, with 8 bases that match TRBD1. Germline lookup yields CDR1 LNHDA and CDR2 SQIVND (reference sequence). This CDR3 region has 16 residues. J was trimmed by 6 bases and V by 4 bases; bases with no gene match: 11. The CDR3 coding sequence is TGTGCCAGTAGTACTTTTCCAGGGGGCGCGGGTCAGCCCCAGCATTTT. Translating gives CASSTFPGGAGQPQHF.

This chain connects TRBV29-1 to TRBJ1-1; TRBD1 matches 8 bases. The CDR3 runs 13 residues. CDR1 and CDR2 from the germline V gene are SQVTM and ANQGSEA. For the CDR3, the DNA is TGCACAGCGGGGGGACAGGCAAATGGGGAAGCTTTCTTT. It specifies CTAGGQANGEAFF.

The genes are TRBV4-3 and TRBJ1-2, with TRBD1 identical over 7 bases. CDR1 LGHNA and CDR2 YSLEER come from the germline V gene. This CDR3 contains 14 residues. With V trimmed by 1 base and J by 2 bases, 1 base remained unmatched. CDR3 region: CASSQGTGNYGYTF. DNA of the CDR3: TGCGCCAGCAGCCAAGGGACAGGAAACTATGGCTACACCTTC.

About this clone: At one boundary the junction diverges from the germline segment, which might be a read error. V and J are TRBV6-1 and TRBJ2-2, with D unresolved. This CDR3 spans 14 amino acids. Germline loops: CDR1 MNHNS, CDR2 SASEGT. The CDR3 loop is CASTFSGDTGELFF. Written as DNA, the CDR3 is TGTGCCAGCACCTTCTCAGGTGACACAGGGGAGCTGTTTTTT.

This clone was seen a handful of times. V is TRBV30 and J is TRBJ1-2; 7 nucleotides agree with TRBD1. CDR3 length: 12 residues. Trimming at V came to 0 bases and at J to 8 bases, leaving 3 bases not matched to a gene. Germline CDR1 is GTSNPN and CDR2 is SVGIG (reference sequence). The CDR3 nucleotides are TGTGCCTGGAGTGTACAGGGGCGCGGCTACACCTTC. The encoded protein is CAWSVQGRGYTF. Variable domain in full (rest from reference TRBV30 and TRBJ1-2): SQTIHQWPATLVQPVGSPLSLECTVEGTSNPNLYWYRQAAGRGLQLLFYSVGIGQISSEVPQNLSASRPQDRQFILSSKKLLLSDSGFYLCAWSVQGRGYTFGSGTRLTVV.